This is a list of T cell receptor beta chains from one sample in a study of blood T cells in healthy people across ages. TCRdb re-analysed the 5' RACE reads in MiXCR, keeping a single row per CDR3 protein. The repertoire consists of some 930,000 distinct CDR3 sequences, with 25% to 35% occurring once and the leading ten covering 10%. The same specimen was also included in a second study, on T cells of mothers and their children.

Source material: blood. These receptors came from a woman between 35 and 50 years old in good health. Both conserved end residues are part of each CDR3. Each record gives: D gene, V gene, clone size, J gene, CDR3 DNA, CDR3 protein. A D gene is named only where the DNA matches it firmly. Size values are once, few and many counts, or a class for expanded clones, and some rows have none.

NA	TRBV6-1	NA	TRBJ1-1	TGTGCCAGCAGGCACAGGGAGGCCACTGAAGCTTTCTTT	CASRHREATEAFF
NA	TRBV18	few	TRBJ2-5	TGTGCCAGCTCGCCCTTGGGCCGGTTTGGAGAGACCCAGTACTTC	CASSPLGRFGETQYF
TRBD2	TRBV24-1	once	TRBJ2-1	TGTGCCACCAGTGACTCTGAGAGGACTAGCGTCGATGAGCAGTTCTTC	CATSDSERTSVDEQFF
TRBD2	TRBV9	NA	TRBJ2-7	TGTGCCAGCAACGAAAGGAGCGGGGGGCCCGCTGAGCAGTACTTC	CASNERSGGPAEQYF
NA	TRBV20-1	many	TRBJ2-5	TGCAGTGCTAGAGGGACGGACTCGAATGGGGAGACCCAGTACTTC	CSARGTDSNGETQYF
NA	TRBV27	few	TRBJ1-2	TGTGCCAGCAGTTTATGGCCGGTTTCTGGTGGCTACACCTTC	CASSLWPVSGGYTF
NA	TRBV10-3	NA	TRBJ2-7	TGTGCCATCAGTGATTTCGTGGACCGATCCTCCTACGAGCAGTACTTC	CAISDFVDRSSYEQYF
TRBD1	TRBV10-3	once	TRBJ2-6	TGTGCCATCAGTGGGGACCCTAAGACAGGGACCAGGGCCAACGTCCTGACTTTC	CAISGDPKTGTRANVLTF
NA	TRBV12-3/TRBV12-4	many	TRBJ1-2	TGTGCCAGCAGTTTGGGAGAAGGAGGCTACACCTTC	CASSLGEGGYTF
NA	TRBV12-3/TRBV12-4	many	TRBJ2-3	TGTGCCAGCAGTTGGGGAGGAGGGGATACGCAGTATTTT	CASSWGGGDTQYF
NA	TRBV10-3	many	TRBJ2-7	TGTGCCATCAGTGAGAACGCAGATACCTACGAGCAGTACTTC	CAISENADTYEQYF
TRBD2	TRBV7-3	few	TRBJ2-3	TGTGCCAGCAGCTTTGCTAGCGGGGGGGCCGCGACAGATACGCAGTATTTT	CASSFASGGAATDTQYF
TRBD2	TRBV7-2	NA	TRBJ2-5	TGTGCCAGCAGCTTAGCGGGGGGGGTAGTAGAGACCCAGTACTTC	CASSLAGGVVETQYF
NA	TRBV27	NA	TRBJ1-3	TGTGCCAGCAGGTTATCTGCTGGAAACACCATATATTTT	CASRLSAGNTIYF
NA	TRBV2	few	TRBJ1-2	TGTGCCAGGGCGGTTGGTCAGCAAGGGGACTATGGCTACACCTTC	CARAVGQQGDYGYTF
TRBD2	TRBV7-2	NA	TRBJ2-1	TGTGCCAGCAGGCCGGGAAGACTAGCGGATGGGGGCTCCTACAATGAGCAGTTCTTC	CASRPGRLADGGSYNEQFF
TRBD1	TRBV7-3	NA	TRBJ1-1	TGTGCCAGCAGCTTAATGGGTTTGGGGCAGGGGGCTATGAACACTGAAGCTTTCTTT	CASSLMGLGQGAMNTEAFF
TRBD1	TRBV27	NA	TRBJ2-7	TGTGCCAGCAGGGACCGGGACAGAGGTTACGAGCAGTACTTC	CASRDRDRGYEQYF
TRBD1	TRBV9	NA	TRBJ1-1	TGTGCCAGCAGCGCCGGACAGGGGCGATCTGGAAACACTGAAGCTTTCTTT	CASSAGQGRSGNTEAFF
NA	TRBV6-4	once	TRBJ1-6	TGTGCCAGCAGTGACTCCGGCAGGGGAGGATCACCCCTCCACTTT	CASSDSGRGGSPLHF
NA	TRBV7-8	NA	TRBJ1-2	TGTGCCAGCAGCTCTGCCGGGACGGCGAGCTTCGGTGGCTACACCTTC	CASSSAGTASFGGYTF
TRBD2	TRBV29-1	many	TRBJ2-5	TGCAGCGTTCGAGGCGGGGGGGCTCAAGAGACCCAGTACTTC	CSVRGGGAQETQYF